One sample yielded the 5 T cell receptor beta chains listed below, sequenced in a study of CD8 T cells in Susac syndrome. Random hexamers primed reverse transcription of about 0.45 to 1 ug RNA. MiXCR was run by TCRdb on the immunoSEQ multiplex PCR reads, yielding one entry per CDR3 protein. The sample has some 180,000 distinct CDR3 sequences, about 95% seen once. Sequenced input: CD4+ T cells from PBMCs. The receptors come from a human donor in good health.

The sample holds one count of this clonotype. The chain carries TRBV18 and TRBJ1-4; tentatively, D is TRBD1 (5 bases). Germline lookup yields CDR1 KGHSH and CDR2 LQKENI. Deletions cut 2 bases from V and 6 bases from J, with 7 bases between. The CDR3 extends over 13 amino acids. The CDR3 protein is CASSPRGDEKLFF. The DNA of the CDR3 is TGTGCCAGCTCACCAAGGGGCGATGAAAAACTGTTTTTT.

This chain connects TRBV6-2 or TRBV6-3 to TRBJ1-5, with 7 bases aligning to TRBD1. Germline-derived CDR1 and CDR2 are MNHEY and SVGEGT. V was pared by 6 bases and J by 4 bases, with 12 bases of the junction left unmatched. The CDR3 totals 16 residues. The CDR3 loop reads CASRHSSTGRNQPQHF. CDR3 DNA: TGTGCCAGCAGACACTCCTCGACAGGGAGGAATCAGCCCCAGCATTTT.

V and J are TRBV2 and TRBJ2-2; no clear D. The V end was cut by 6 bases, the J end by 0 bases, with 11 bases between. The CDR3 has 15 residues. The V gene's germline CDR1 is SNHLY and CDR2 FYNNEI. For the CDR3, the DNA is TGTGCCAGCAGCGCCGGGTTCGCGAACACCGGGGAGCTGTTTTTT. It yields the protein CASSAGFANTGELFF. The whole variable domain, remainder taken from reference TRBV2 and TRBJ2-2, is EPEVTQTPSHQVTQMGQEVILRCVPISNHLYFYWYRQILGQKVEFLVSFYNNEISEKSEIFDDQFSVERPDGSNFTLKIRSTKLEDSAMYFCASSAGFANTGELFFGEGSRLTVL.

V and J are TRBV6-2 or TRBV6-3 and TRBJ2-7, with D possibly being TRBD1 (6 bases). Germline assignment: CDR1 MNHEY and CDR2 SVGEGT. The CDR3 loop spans 14 amino acids. With 2 bases removed from V and 1 base from J, the gap between germline ends came to 9 bases. For the CDR3, the DNA is TGTGCCAGCAGTTACACAGGGAGTTCCTACGAGCAGTACTTC. Amino acid sequence: CASSYTGSSYEQYF.

This clonotype was picked up one time. The chain is built from TRBV28 and TRBJ1-5; 9 bases are shared with TRBD1. Per the germline V gene, CDR1 is MDHEN and CDR2 is SYDVKM. CDR3 length equals 20 residues. The junction had 20 bases not matched to a gene; V was cut back by 5 bases and J by 3 bases. In DNA form, the CDR3 reads TGTGCCAGCAGTCCTATGTGGCGGCATAGGACAGGGGAGGCCAATCAGCCCCAGCATTTT. It encodes CASSPMWRHRTGEANQPQHF.